Shown below are 22 T cell receptor beta chains from a single sample sequenced in a study of blood T cell repertoires in COVID-19. Produced via immunoSEQ multiplex PCR; TCRdb's table is partial and in-frame only. The table lists roughly 220,000 clones, roughly 85% of them singletons, with 3% to 4.5% in the top ten. The sequenced material came from PBMCs or T cells enriched from blood (not recorded which). These receptors originate from a middle-aged woman with acute COVID-19.

This chain connects TRBV6-1 to TRBJ1-6; D not resolved. Per the germline V gene, CDR1 is MNHNS and CDR2 is SASEGT. Trimming pared 2 bases from V and 15 bases from J, leaving 17 bases between. The CDR3 spans 14 residues. The CDR3 reads CASSENRRPGVLHF. CDR3 sequence (DNA): TGTGCCAGCAGTGAAAATCGTAGGCCGGGAGTCCTCCACTTT.

The chain joins TRBV12-3 or TRBV12-4 to TRBJ2-4; 9 bases match TRBD1. The CDR3 has 13 amino acids. With 10 bases clipped from V and 8 bases from J, the junction kept 9 bases outside the gene matches. In DNA, the CDR3 is TGTGCCACCTCGAACCGGGACAGGGACATTCAGTACTTC. It specifies CATSNRDRDIQYF.

The chain combines TRBV9 with TRBJ1-5; D gene uncertain. Germline V gene lookup returns CDR1 SGDLS and CDR2 YYNGEE. The CDR3 runs 14 residues. Trimming stripped 0 bases from V and 7 bases from J, with 11 bases between. CDR3 coding DNA: TGTGCCAGCAGCGTAGGAACAGCGGGGCAGCCCCAGCATTTT. It specifies CASSVGTAGQPQHF.

This chain joins TRBV18 and TRBJ2-3, with D unresolved. The germline CDR1 and CDR2 sequences are KGHSH and LQKENI. The CDR3 is 15 residues long. Trimming pared 3 bases from V and 5 bases from J, leaving 15 bases between. The CDR3 nucleotides are TGTGCCAGCTCACCGTCGCGTGAACCTGGAGATACGCAGTATTTT. It codes for CASSPSREPGDTQYF.

The chain uses TRBV27 and TRBJ2-7; D call uncertain. The germline CDR1 and CDR2 sequences are MNHEY and SMNVEV (reference sequence). Trimming took off 6 bases at V and 2 bases at J, with 8 bases between the two ends. The CDR3 sequence is 12 residues long. CDR3 bases: TGTGCCAGCAGAGCTTCGGCCTACGAGCAGTACTTC. Translating gives CASRASAYEQYF.

The chain combines TRBV27 with TRBJ1-2; D is perhaps TRBD1 (6 bases). CDR1 is MNHEY and CDR2 is SMNVEV in the germline V gene (reference sequence). This CDR3 has 13 residues. Deletions cut 8 bases from V and 8 bases from J, with 18 bases between. CDR3 DNA sequence: TGTGCCAGCTACCGGGGGGGGGCAGGAGGCTACACCTTC. Protein: CASYRGGAGGYTF.

In its sample, this clone was seen many times. The chain combines TRBV5-1 with TRBJ1-6; no firm D call. Between the trimmed V and J ends, which lost 0 bases and 9 bases, there was a span of 13 bases. Germline V CDR1 and CDR2: SGHRS, YFSETQ. The CDR3 has 15 residues. The CDR3 here is CASSLGDTVISPLHF. CDR3 DNA sequence: TGCGCCAGCAGCTTGGGTGACACGGTTATTTCACCCCTCCACTTT.

This clone is a singleton in its sample. This chain uses TRBV2 with TRBJ1-1, with D possibly being TRBD1 (6 bases). Trimming shortened V by 7 bases and J by 1 base, and 16 bases separated the two germline ends. From germline, CDR1 is SNHLY and CDR2 FYNNEI. The CDR3 is 15 residues long. In DNA, the CDR3 is TGTGCCAGCACCCTCGGGGACACTCAGAACACTGAAGCTTTCTTT. Amino acid sequence: CASTLGDTQNTEAFF.

This clone was counted a single time. The chain is built from TRBV28 and TRBJ2-2, with 10 bases that match TRBD1. Unmatched junction bases numbered 7, after V lost 5 bases and J lost 7 bases. The CDR3 has 15 amino acids. The germline gives CDR1 MDHEN, CDR2 SYDVKM. In nucleotides, the CDR3 is TGTGCCAGCAGTCCCGGGACAGGGGCGGTCGGGGAGCTGTTTTTT. Protein sequence: CASSPGTGAVGELFF.

The CDR3 protein is CASRKEQGYEQFF. The CDR3, as DNA: TGTGCCAGCAGAAAGGAACAGGGGTATGAGCAGTTCTTC. The gene calls are TRBV11-2 and TRBJ2-1; 7 bases fit TRBD1. Per germline, CDR1 SGHAT and CDR2 FQNNGV. Trimming removed 6 bases from V and 8 bases from J; junction bases left unmatched: 7. The CDR3 totals 13 residues. Variable domain in full (rest from reference TRBV11-2 and TRBJ2-1): EAGVAQSPRYKIIEKRQSVAFWCNPISGHATLYWYQQILGQGPKLLIQFQNNGVVDDSQLPKDRFSAERLKGVDSTLKIQPAKLEDSAVYLCASRKEQGYEQFFGPGTRLTVL.

The chain links TRBV9 to TRBJ2-7, with a tentative D call TRBD2 (6 bases). The CDR3 length is 15 residues. The ends were cut back, 0 bases at V and 3 bases at J, with 13 bases in the middle. Germline values: CDR1 SGDLS, CDR2 YYNGEE. CDR3 protein: CASSVAASVNYEQYF. Written as DNA, the CDR3 is TGTGCCAGCAGCGTAGCCGCTAGCGTCAACTACGAGCAGTACTTC.

The CDR3 region has the DNA TGTGCCAGCAATAGACAGGCGGCCGTTGAAGCTTTCTTT. It specifies CASNRQAAVEAFF. The J gene is TRBJ1-1, the V gene TRBV28, with D possibly being TRBD1 (6 bases). V was cut by 7 bases and J by 7 bases, with 16 bases left in between. CDR1 is MDHEN and CDR2 is SYDVKM in the germline V gene. The CDR3 consists of 13 residues.

V is TRBV2 and J is TRBJ1-1, with TRBD1 identical over 7 bases. The trim removed 5 bases at V and 1 base at J, leaving 4 bases unmatched. This CDR3 comprises 14 residues. Germline assignment: CDR1 SNHLY and CDR2 FYNNEI. The DNA of the CDR3 is TGTGCCAGCAGTACGACAGGGTCGAACACTGAAGCTTTCTTT. Protein product: CASSTTGSNTEAFF.

V and J are TRBV6-2 or TRBV6-3 and TRBJ2-7, with D unclear. Trimming shortened V by 3 bases and J by 7 bases, and 7 bases separated the two germline ends. The CDR3 spans 11 residues. The V gene's germline CDR1 is MNHEY and CDR2 SVGEGT. CDR3 coding DNA: TGTGCCAGCAGTTATTATGCGGAGCAGTACTTC. This gives the protein CASSYYAEQYF.

This chain links TRBV5-1 with TRBJ2-5, with 8 bases identical to TRBD2. The CDR3 has 16 residues. Germline V lookup: CDR1 SGHRS, CDR2 YFSETQ. V gave up 4 bases and J gave up 5 bases; unmatched junction bases: 13. The CDR3 region has the DNA TGCGCCAGCAGCCCGCGAGGGAGCGGGAGTTCGGAGACCCAGTACTTC. Translated: CASSPRGSGSSETQYF.

The genes are TRBV5-5 and TRBJ2-7, with 10 bases fitting TRBD2. Per the germline V gene, CDR1 is SGHKS and CDR2 is YYEKEE (reference sequence). This CDR3 is 17 amino acids long. V was pared by 0 bases and J by 2 bases, with 8 bases of the junction left unmatched. This CDR3 is CASSLELRLAGPYEQYF. The CDR3 DNA reads TGTGCCAGCAGCTTGGAGCTCCGACTAGCGGGTCCCTACGAGCAGTACTTC.

The V call is TRBV28, the J call TRBJ2-1; 8 bases match TRBD2. Germline V gene data show CDR1 as MDHEN and CDR2 as SYDVKM. V shed 5 bases, J shed 0 bases, and the junction held 6 bases outside the gene matches. The CDR3 is made up of 16 amino acids. The CDR3 protein is CASSPVAGNSYNEQFF. The CDR3 DNA is TGTGCCAGCAGTCCCGTAGCGGGGAACTCCTACAATGAGCAGTTCTTC.

The table lists this clone with a count of one. CDR3 residues: CASTTGAGANVLTF. The CDR3, as DNA: TGTGCCAGCACCACAGGGGCGGGGGCCAACGTCCTGACTTTC. The chain is built from TRBV11-3 and TRBJ2-6, with 7 bases lining up with TRBD1. CDR1 is SGHNT, CDR2 YENEEA, per germline. CDR3 length: 14 amino acids. The V gene end was trimmed by 7 bases and the J gene end by 4 bases; junction bases not matched to a gene: 4. Full variable domain (outside the CDR3, taken from reference TRBV11-3 and TRBJ2-6): EAGVVQSPRYKIIEKKQPVAFWCNPISGHNTLYWYLQNLGQGPELLIRYENEEAVDDSQLPKDRFSAERLKGVDSTLKIQPAELGDSAVYLCASTTGAGANVLTFGAGSRLTVL.

This clone was counted between two and nine times. The gene calls are TRBV9 and TRBJ1-1; tentatively, D is TRBD1 (6 bases). Trimming took off 3 bases at V and 0 bases at J, with 9 bases between the two ends. This CDR3 spans 14 amino acids. The germline CDR1 and CDR2 sequences are SGDLS and YYNGEE. CDR3 sequence (DNA): TGTGCCAGCAGCGCCGGACAGCTGAACACTGAAGCTTTCTTT. The encoded protein is CASSAGQLNTEAFF. The full variable domain, rest sourced from reference TRBV9 and TRBJ1-1, is DSGVTQTPKHLITATGQRVTLRCSPRSGDLSVYWYQQSLDQGLQFLIQYYNGEERAKGNILERFSAQQFPDLHSELNLSSLELGDSALYFCASSAGQLNTEAFFGQGTRLTVV.

V gene TRBV2 combines with J gene TRBJ1-5, with 11 bases aligning to TRBD1. The CDR3 contains 13 residues. CDR1 SNHLY and CDR2 FYNNEI come from the germline V gene. V was clipped by 8 bases and J by 6 bases; unmatched bases: 3. CDR3 in DNA: TGTGCCAGCTGGACAGGGGGCTCTCAGCCCCAGCATTTT. Translation: CASWTGGSQPQHF.

The table lists this clone with a count of one. This chain connects TRBV30 to TRBJ1-2, with D hard to call. Trimming took 0 bases from V and 2 from J, leaving 10 bases between them. Germline values: CDR1 GTSNPN, CDR2 SVGIG (reference sequence). CDR3 length equals 14 residues. CDR3 region: CAWSVRPGNYGYTF. Here the CDR3 DNA reads TGTGCCTGGAGTGTACGCCCGGGGAACTATGGCTACACCTTC.

The V gene is TRBV2, the J gene TRBJ1-5, with a weak D call TRBD1 (6 bases). Per germline, CDR1 SNHLY and CDR2 FYNNEI. This CDR3 region has 14 residues. V dropped 4 bases and J dropped 7 bases, with 14 bases sitting between them. The CDR3 sequence is CASSGRQVVQPQHF. For the CDR3, the DNA is TGTGCCAGCAGTGGAAGACAGGTGGTCCAGCCCCAGCATTTT.